This T cell receptor beta chain derives from a study of vaccination effects on CD4 cells after COVID-19. Study findings and constraints: Nearly all vaccine-induced clones in healthy recipients recognized only SARS-CoV-2.

Of note for this clone: Antigen unknown.

This CDR3 comprises 12 residues. Germline assignment: CDR1 SGHAT and CDR2 FQDESV (reference sequence). The ends were cut back, 0 bases at V and 4 bases at J, with 3 bases in the middle. Clones were sequenced by immunoSEQ multiplex PCR, and TCRdb holds only the in-frame ones, with some missing. This sample carries under 55,000 clones, more than 75% of them seen once, and the ten largest clones take less than 7.5%. Antigen-specific CD4+ T cells expanded by the ViraFEST assay with viral peptide pools were then sequenced. Upon completion of 10 to 11 days in culture, CD4+ T cells were isolated. Negative nucleocapsid antibody tests before and after vaccination confirmed no previous SARS-CoV-2 infection. The authors replaced half the medium with IL-2 medium on days 3 and 7.

The sample was CD4+ T cells from PBMCs cultured with HCoV-OC43 spike peptides, taken before COVID-19 vaccination. Regarding subset: HCoV-OC43 spike overlapping peptide pool stimulation. The genes are TRBV11-1 and TRBJ1-2; D is unresolved. The origin of this receptor is a human donor who received a COVID-19 vaccine. CDR3 region: CASSLAGYGYTF. The CDR3 DNA sequence: TGTGCCAGCAGCTTAGCAGGCTATGGCTACACCTTC. The variable domain in full, with the rest retrieved from reference TRBV11-1 and TRBJ1-2, is EAEVAQSPRYKITEKSQAVAFWCDPISGHATLYWYRQILGQGPELLVQFQDESVVDDSQLPKDRFSAERLKGVDSTLKIQPAELGDSAMYLCASSLAGYGYTFGSGTRLTVV.